The present entry profiles one T cell receptor (beta chain) with its context. The antigen is not known. Sequencing was performed with immunoSEQ multiplex PCR; in TCRdb, only in-frame clones are kept and a portion is missing. The sample shows more than 100,000 clones, roughly 91% of them seen only once. This record comes from a study of T cell responses to AZD1222 COVID-19 vaccine. Study-wide results and caveats: Dominant at 160-218 and 743-854, vaccine-associated CD4 TCRs also spanned spike.

The CDR3 runs 15 residues. With 0 bases removed from V and 0 bases from J, the gap between germline ends came to 8 bases. Germline V gene lookup returns CDR1 KGHSH and CDR2 LQKENI. Sequencing used peripheral blood, obtained 28 days after the second AZD1222 dose. The TCR sequence derives from an adult who received the AZD1222 COVID-19 vaccine. The rearrangement joins TRBV18 to TRBJ2-5; D is possibly TRBD1 (6 bases). The CDR3 reads CASSPPGQYQETQYF. In DNA form, the CDR3 reads TGTGCCAGCTCACCACCAGGACAGTACCAAGAGACCCAGTACTTC.